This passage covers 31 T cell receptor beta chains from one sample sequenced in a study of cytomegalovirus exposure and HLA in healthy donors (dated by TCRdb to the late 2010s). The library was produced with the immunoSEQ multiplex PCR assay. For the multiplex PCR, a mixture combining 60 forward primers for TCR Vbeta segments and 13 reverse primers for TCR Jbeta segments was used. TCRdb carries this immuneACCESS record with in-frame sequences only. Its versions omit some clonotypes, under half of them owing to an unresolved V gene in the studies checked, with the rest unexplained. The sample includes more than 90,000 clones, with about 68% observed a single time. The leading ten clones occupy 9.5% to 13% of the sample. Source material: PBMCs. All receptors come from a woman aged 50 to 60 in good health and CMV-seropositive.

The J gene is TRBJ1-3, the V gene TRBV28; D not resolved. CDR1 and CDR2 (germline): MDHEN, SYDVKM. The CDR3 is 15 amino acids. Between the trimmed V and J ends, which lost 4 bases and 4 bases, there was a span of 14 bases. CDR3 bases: TGTGCCAGCAGTTCCGTCGGGGTGGAAGGAAACACCATATATTTT. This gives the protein CASSSVGVEGNTIYF.

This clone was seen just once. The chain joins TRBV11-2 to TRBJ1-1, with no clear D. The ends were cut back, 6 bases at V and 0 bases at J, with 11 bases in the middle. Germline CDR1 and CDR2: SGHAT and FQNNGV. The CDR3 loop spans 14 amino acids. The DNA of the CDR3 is TGTGCCAGCAGTATGGACGGGATGAACACTGAAGCTTTCTTT. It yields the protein CASSMDGMNTEAFF.

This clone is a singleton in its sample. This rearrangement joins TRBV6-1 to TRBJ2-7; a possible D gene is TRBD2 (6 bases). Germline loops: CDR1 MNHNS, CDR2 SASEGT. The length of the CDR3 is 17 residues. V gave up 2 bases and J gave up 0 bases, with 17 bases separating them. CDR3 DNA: TGTGCCAGCAGTGAACCCCTCGGGCGGGAAAGCTCCTACGAGCAGTACTTC. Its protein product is CASSEPLGRESSYEQYF.

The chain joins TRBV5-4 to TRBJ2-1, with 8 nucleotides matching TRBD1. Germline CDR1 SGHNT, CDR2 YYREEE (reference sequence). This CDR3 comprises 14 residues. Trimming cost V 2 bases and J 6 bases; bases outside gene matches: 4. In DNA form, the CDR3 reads TGTGCCAGCAGCTTTAGAACAGGGGGCAATGAGCAGTTCTTC. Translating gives CASSFRTGGNEQFF.

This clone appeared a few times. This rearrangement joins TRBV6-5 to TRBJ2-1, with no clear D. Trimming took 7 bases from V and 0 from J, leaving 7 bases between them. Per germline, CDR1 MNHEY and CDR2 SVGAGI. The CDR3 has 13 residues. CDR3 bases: TGTGCCAGCAAAAAGAGCTCCTACAATGAGCAGTTCTTC. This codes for CASKKSSYNEQFF.

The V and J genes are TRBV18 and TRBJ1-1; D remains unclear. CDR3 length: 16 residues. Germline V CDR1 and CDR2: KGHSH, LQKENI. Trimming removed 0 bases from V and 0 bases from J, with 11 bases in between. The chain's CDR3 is CASSPPIGLLNTEAFF. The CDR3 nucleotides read TGTGCCAGCTCACCACCAATAGGACTTCTGAACACTGAAGCTTTCTTT.

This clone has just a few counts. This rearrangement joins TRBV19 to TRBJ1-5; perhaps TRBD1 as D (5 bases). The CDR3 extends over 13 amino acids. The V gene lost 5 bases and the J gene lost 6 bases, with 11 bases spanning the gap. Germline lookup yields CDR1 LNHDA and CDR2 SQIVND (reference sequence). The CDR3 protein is CASSGQGRQPQHF. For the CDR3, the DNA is TGTGCCAGTAGTGGGCAGGGTCGTCAGCCCCAGCATTTT. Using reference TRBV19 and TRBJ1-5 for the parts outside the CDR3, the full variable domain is DGGITQSPKYLFRKEGQNVTLSCEQNLNHDAMYWYRQDPGQGLRLIYYSQIVNDFQKGDIAEGYSVSREKKESFPLTVTSAQKNPTAFYLCASSGQGRQPQHFGDGTRLSIL.

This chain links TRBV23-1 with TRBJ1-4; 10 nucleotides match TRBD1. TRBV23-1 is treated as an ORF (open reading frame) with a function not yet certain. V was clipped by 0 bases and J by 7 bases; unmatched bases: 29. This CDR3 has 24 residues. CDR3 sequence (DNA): TGCGCCAGCAGTCAATCCGCGGGGGTTGCAAGCGGCGACGGGGGACAGGGGAAGGGTGAAAAACTGTTTTTT. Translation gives CASSQSAGVASGDGGQGKGEKLFF.

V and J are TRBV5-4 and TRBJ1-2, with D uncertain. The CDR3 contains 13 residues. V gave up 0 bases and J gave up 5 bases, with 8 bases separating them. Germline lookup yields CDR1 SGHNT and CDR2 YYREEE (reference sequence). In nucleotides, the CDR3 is TGTGCCAGCAGCTTGGGTTACAATTATGGCTACACCTTC. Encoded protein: CASSLGYNYGYTF.

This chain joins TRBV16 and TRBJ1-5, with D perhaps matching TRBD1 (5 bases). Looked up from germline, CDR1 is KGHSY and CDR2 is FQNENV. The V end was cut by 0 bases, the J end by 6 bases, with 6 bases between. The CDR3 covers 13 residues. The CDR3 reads CASSQSGGQPQHF. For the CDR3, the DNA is TGTGCCAGCAGCCAATCGGGGGGTCAGCCCCAGCATTTT.

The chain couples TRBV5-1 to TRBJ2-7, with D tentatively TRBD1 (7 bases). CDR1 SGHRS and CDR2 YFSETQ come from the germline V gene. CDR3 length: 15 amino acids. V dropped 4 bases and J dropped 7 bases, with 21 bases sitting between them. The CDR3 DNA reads TGCGCCAGCAGCCTCCAGGGGGGTGGATCGGAGGAGCAGTACTTC. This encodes CASSLQGGGSEEQYF.

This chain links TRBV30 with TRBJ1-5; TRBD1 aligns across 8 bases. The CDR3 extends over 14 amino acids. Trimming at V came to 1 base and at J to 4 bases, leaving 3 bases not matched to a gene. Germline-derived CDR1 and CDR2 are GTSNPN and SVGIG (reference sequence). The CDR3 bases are TGTGCCTGGAGTGCAGGGGGCGCGAATCAGCCCCAGCATTTT. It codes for CAWSAGGANQPQHF.

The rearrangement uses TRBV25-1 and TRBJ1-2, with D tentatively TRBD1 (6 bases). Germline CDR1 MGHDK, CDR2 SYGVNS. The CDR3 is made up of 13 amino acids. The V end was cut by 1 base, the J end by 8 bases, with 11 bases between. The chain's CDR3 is CASSEFSGVGYTF. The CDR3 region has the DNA TGTGCCAGCAGTGAATTCTCAGGGGTCGGCTACACCTTC.

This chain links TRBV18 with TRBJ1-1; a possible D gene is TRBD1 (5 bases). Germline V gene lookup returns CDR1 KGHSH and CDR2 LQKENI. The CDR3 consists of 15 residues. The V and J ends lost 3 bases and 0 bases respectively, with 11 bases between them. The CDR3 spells CASSPITGVNTEAFF. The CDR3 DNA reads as TGTGCCAGCTCACCTATAACGGGGGTGAACACTGAAGCTTTCTTT. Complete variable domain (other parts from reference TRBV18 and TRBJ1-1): NAGVMQNPRHLVRRRGQEARLRCSPMKGHSHVYWYRQLPEEGLKFMVYLQKENIIDESGMPKERFSAEFPKEGPSILRIQQVVRGDSAAYFCASSPITGVNTEAFFGQGTRLTVV.

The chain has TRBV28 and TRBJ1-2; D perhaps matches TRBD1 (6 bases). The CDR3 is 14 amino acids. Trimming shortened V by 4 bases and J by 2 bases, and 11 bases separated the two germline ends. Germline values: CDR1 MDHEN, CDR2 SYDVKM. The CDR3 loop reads CASSWGGGNYGYTF. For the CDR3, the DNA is TGTGCCAGCAGTTGGGGAGGGGGGAACTATGGCTACACCTTC.

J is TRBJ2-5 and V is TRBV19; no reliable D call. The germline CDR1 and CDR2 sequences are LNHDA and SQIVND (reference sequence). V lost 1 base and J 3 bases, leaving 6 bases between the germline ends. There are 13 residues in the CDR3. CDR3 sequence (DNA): TGTGCCAGTAGTATAGGGCAGAAAGAGACCCAGTACTTC. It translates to CASSIGQKETQYF.

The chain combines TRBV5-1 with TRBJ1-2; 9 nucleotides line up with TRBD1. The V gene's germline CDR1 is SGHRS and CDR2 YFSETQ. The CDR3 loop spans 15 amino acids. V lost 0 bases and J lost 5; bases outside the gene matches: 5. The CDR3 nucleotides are TGCGCCAGCAGCTTGGAACAGGGGGCCCTTTATGGCTACACCTTC. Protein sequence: CASSLEQGALYGYTF.

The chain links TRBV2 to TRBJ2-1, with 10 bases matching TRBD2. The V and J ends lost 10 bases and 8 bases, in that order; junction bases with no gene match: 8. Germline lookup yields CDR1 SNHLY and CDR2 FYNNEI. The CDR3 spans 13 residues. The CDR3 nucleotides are TGTGCCACCTCACTAGCGGGGTTGGATGAGCAGTTCTTC. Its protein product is CATSLAGLDEQFF.

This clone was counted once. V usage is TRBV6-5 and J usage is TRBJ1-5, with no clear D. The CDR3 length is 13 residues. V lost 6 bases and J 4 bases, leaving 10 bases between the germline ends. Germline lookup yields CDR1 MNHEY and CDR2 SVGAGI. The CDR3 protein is CASRSLANQPQHF. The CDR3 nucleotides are TGTGCCAGCAGGAGTTTAGCAAATCAGCCCCAGCATTTT.

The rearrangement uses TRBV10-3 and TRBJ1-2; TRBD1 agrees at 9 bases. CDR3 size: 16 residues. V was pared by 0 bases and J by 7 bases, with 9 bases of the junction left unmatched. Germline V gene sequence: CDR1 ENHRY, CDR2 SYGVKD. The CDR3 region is CAISESSMGQGGGYTF. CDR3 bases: TGTGCCATCAGTGAGTCAAGTATGGGACAGGGTGGTGGCTACACCTTC.

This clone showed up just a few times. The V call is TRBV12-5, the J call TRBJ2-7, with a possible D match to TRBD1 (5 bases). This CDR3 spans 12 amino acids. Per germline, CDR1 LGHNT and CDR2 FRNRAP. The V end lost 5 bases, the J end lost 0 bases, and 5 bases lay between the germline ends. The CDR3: CASGRGSYEQYF. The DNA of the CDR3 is TGTGCTAGTGGTAGGGGCTCCTACGAGCAGTACTTC. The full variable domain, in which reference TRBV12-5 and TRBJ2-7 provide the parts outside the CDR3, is DARVTQTPRHKVTEMGQEVTMRCQPILGHNTVFWYRQTMMQGLELLAYFRNRAPLDDSGMPKDRFSAEMPDATLATLKIQPSEPRDSAVYFCASGRGSYEQYFGPGTRLTVT.

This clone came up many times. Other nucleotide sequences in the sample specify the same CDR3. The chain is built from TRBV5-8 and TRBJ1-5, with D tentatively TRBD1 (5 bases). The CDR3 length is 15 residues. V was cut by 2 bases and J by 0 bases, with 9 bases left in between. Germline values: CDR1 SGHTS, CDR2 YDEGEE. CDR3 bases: TGTGCCAGCAGCTTCCAGGGTTATAGCAATCAGCCCCAGCATTTT. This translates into CASSFQGYSNQPQHF. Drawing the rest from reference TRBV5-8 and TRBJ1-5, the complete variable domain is EAGVTQSPTHLIKTRGQQATLRCSPISGHTSVYWYQQALGLGLQFLLWYDEGEERNRGNFPPRFSGRQFPNYSSELNVNALELEDSALYLCASSFQGYSNQPQHFGDGTRLSIL.

DNA of the CDR3: TGTGCCAGCAGCGCGGGACAGGGAATGCGCGGAGGTGAAGCTTTCTTT. Protein sequence: CASSAGQGMRGGEAFF. The rearrangement joins TRBV5-6 to TRBJ1-1; 9 bases fit TRBD1. There are 16 residues in the CDR3. V dropped 4 bases and J dropped 7; count of bases not matched to a gene: 14. CDR1 is SGHDT and CDR2 is YYEEEE in the germline V gene.

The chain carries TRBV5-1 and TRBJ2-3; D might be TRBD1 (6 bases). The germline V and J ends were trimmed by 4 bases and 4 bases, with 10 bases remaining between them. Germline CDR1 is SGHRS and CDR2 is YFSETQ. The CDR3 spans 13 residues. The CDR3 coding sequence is TGCGCCAGCAGCCCACAGGGTTCAGATACGCAGTATTTT. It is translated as CASSPQGSDTQYF.

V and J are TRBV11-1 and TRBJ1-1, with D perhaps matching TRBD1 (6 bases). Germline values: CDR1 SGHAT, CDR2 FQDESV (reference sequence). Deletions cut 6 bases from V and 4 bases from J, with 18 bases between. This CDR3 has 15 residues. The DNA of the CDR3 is TGTGCCAGCAGTCACAATCCGGGACAAAGCACTGAAGCTTTCTTT. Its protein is CASSHNPGQSTEAFF.

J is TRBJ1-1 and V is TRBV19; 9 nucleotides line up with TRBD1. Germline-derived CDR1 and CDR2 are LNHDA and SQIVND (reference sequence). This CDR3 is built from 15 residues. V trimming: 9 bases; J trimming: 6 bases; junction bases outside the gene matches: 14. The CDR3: CASKGRDRVLSEAFF. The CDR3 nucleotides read TGTGCCAGCAAAGGCCGGGACAGGGTTCTCTCTGAAGCTTTCTTT.

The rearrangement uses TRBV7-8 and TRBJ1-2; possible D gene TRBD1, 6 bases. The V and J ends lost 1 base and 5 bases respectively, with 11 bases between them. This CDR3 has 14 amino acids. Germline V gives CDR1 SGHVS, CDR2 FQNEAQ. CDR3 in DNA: TGTGCCAGCAGCTTAGAGGGGACACCGTATGGCTACACCTTC. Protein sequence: CASSLEGTPYGYTF.

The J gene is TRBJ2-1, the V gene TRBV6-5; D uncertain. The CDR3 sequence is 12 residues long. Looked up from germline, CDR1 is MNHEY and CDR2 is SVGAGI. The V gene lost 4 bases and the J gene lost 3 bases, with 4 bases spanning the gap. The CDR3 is CASSSGYNEQFF. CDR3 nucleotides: TGTGCCAGCAGTTCAGGCTACAATGAGCAGTTCTTC.

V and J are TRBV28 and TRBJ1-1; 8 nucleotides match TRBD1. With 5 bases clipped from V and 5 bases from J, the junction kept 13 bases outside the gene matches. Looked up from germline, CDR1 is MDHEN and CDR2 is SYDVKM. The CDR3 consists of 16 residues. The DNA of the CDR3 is TGTGCCAGCAGTATGAGGGCCGGACAGGGTGATACTGAAGCTTTCTTT. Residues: CASSMRAGQGDTEAFF.

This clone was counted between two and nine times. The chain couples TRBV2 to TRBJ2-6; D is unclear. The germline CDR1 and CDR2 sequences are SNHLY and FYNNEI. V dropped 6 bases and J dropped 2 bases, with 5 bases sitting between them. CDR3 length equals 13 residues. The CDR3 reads CASSGPGANVLTF. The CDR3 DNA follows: TGTGCCAGCAGCGGTCCTGGGGCCAACGTCCTGACTTTC.

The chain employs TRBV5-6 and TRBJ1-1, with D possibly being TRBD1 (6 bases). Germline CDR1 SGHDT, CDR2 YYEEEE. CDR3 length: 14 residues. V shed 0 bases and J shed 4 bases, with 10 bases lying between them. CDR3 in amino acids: CASSLGDKGTEAFF. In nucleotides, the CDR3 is TGTGCCAGCAGCTTGGGGGACAAGGGCACTGAAGCTTTCTTT.